This is a list of T cell receptor beta chains from one sample in a study of blood T cells in healthy people across ages. TCRdb used MiXCR to reprocess the 5' RACE reads, holding one entry per CDR3 protein. This table has about 690,000 distinct CDR3 sequences, 40% to 45% appearing once. Sequencing was done on a sample of blood. These receptors originate from a man of 80 years or more in good health. Both conserved end residues are part of each CDR3. The D gene is left open where the match is weak. Size is stated for part of the rows, as once, few or many counts, or as a class when the clone is expanded.

j_call v_call d_call clone_size cdr3_aa cdr3_nt
TRBJ2-1 TRBV6-5 TRBD2 - CASSYSQREWLNNEQFF TGTGCCAGCAGTTACTCCCAGCGGGAGTGGCTGAACAATGAGCAGTTCTTC
TRBJ2-7 TRBV10-3 TRBD2 - CAIKGLAGGPSAYEQYF TGTGCCATCAAAGGACTAGCGGGGGGGCCATCCGCCTACGAGCAGTACTTC
TRBJ1-5 TRBV7-8 TRBD1 - CASSLDRGGGNQPQHF TGTGCCAGCAGCTTGGACAGGGGCGGGGGTAATCAGCCCCAGCATTTT
TRBJ2-1 TRBV5-1 TRBD1 - CASRYRGDRDNEQFF TGCGCCAGCAGATATAGAGGGGACAGGGACAATGAGCAGTTCTTC
TRBJ1-2 TRBV7-8 TRBD1 - CASSTRPTGNYGYTF TGTGCCAGCAGCACACGACCGACAGGGAACTATGGCTACACCTTC
TRBJ1-2 TRBV7-8 - - CASSLTQANYGYTF TGTGCCAGCAGCCTGACTCAAGCTAACTATGGCTACACCTTC
TRBJ1-2 TRBV5-1 - - CASSFQADYGYTF TGCGCCAGCAGCTTTCAAGCGGACTATGGCTACACCTTC
TRBJ2-3 TRBV7-2 TRBD1 - CASSALLRDRVYF TGTGCCAGCAGCGCCTTGCTCCGGGACAGGGTGTATTTT
TRBJ2-1 TRBV4-2 - many CASSLGAGVYNEQFF TGTGCCAGCAGCCTGGGAGCGGGTGTTTACAATGAGCAGTTCTTC
TRBJ1-1 TRBV7-6 - few CASSLNRDGNTEAFF TGTGCCAGCAGCTTGAACCGGGACGGAAACACTGAAGCTTTCTTT
TRBJ2-5 TRBV6-1 TRBD2 - CASSMEAGILETQYF TGTGCCAGCAGCATGGAAGCGGGAATTTTGGAGACCCAGTACTTC
TRBJ2-5 TRBV20-1 - few CSAQPLSQGMNEQYF TGCAGTGCTCAGCCCCTAAGCCAGGGGATGAATGAGCAGTACTTC
TRBJ2-1 TRBV6-1 - - CASSEGGSGRFF TGTGCCAGCAGTGAAGGAGGTAGCGGTCGGTTCTTC